Below are 20 T cell receptor beta chains sequenced from a single sample in a study of T cells in Graves' hyperthyroidism and ophthalmopathy. There were TCR beta CDR3 regions amplified from RNA transcripts. When the TCR CDR3 underwent first-round RT-PCR, the HTBI primer set was used. In TCRdb, the multiplex PCR reads were re-called with MiXCR into one record per CDR3 protein. Of approximately 510,000 distinct CDR3 sequences in the sample, roughly 20% were seen once. The sample was blood. These receptors were collected from a man younger than 35 with Graves' hyperthyroidism.

The chain recombines TRBV30 with TRBJ1-5; a weak D match, TRBD1 (6 bases). The germline V gene has CDR1 GTSNPN and CDR2 SVGIG (reference sequence). CDR3 length equals 15 residues. V shed 1 base and J shed 4 bases, with 14 bases lying between them. This CDR3 reads CAWSENGGDNQPQHF. The DNA of the CDR3 is TGTGCCTGGAGTGAGAACGGGGGCGATAATCAGCCCCAGCATTTT.

There are many counts of this clonotype. This chain links TRBV30 with TRBJ2-5; 9 bases line up with TRBD1. V was clipped by 8 bases and J by 4 bases; unmatched bases: 8. CDR3 length equals 13 residues. Germline lookup yields CDR1 GTSNPN and CDR2 SVGIG (reference sequence). CDR3 residues: CAGNRGPGETQYF. The DNA of the CDR3 is TGTGCCGGAAACAGGGGGCCGGGAGAGACCCAGTACTTC.

This chain joins TRBV4-2 and TRBJ2-1; 7 bases fit TRBD2. The CDR3 covers 15 residues. Germline CDR1 LGHNA, CDR2 YNFKEQ. V trimming: 1 base; J trimming: 2 bases; junction bases outside the gene matches: 2. CDR3 region: CASSQVSGAYNEQFF. The CDR3 DNA follows: TGTGCCAGCAGCCAAGTAAGCGGGGCCTACAATGAGCAGTTCTTC.

In regard to this clonotype: The junction and the germline gene differ at one end; a read error may be behind it. This chain joins TRBV29-1 and TRBJ2-7; D unresolved. This CDR3 contains 11 residues. Germline loops: CDR1 SQVTM, CDR2 ANQGSEA. CDR3 protein: CSVEEVGVRSF. DNA for the CDR3: TGCAGCGTTGAAGAAGTCGGCGTGCGGAGCTTC.

This clonotype was detected a few times. V gene TRBV28 combines with J gene TRBJ2-7; no definite D call. Germline CDR1 and CDR2: MDHEN and SYDVKM. This CDR3 comprises 14 residues. Between the trimmed V and J ends, which lost 3 bases and 0 bases, there was a span of 9 bases. The CDR3 region is CASSFSPSSYEQYF. The CDR3 bases are TGTGCCAGCAGTTTCTCTCCTAGCTCCTACGAGCAGTACTTC.

This clonotype was recorded many times. The chain carries TRBV6-5 and TRBJ1-1; 10 bases are shared with TRBD1. This CDR3 region has 15 residues. V lost 4 bases, J lost 5 bases, and 7 bases stayed unmatched. The germline gives CDR1 MNHEY, CDR2 SVGAGI. Here the CDR3 reads CASSSGTGAGTEAFF. CDR3 in DNA: TGTGCCAGCAGTTCCGGGACAGGGGCAGGGACTGAAGCTTTCTTT.

The chain combines TRBV29-1 with TRBJ1-2; D ambiguous. The CDR3 has 15 residues. The V gene lost 4 bases and the J gene lost 0 bases, with 15 bases spanning the gap. The germline V gene has CDR1 SQVTM and CDR2 ANQGSEA. The CDR3 DNA sequence: TGCAGCGTTGCTTTGTCTGGCGCCTCTAACTATGGCTACACCTTC. It yields the protein CSVALSGASNYGYTF.

V is TRBV20-1 and J is TRBJ2-1; 9 nucleotides line up with TRBD1. The CDR3 is made up of 14 amino acids. The V and J ends lost 6 bases and 6 bases, in that order; junction bases with no gene match: 9. The germline CDR1 and CDR2 sequences are DFQATT and SNEGSKA (reference sequence). The CDR3 coding sequence is TGCAGTGCCCCCTCCGGGACAGGGACCAATGAGCAGTTCTTC. It is translated as CSAPSGTGTNEQFF.

This clonotype was observed many times. This chain connects TRBV6-1 to TRBJ2-1; a weak D match, TRBD2 (5 bases). CDR3 length: 17 amino acids. Germline V CDR1 and CDR2: MNHNS, SASEGT. Trimming left V 0 bases short and J 0 bases short, with 12 bases between. In nucleotides, the CDR3 is TGTGCCAGCAGTGAAGCGGAGGAGGAGCCCTCCTACAATGAGCAGTTCTTC. Protein product: CASSEAEEEPSYNEQFF.

In its sample, this clonotype was seen a few times. The chain recombines TRBV6-2 or TRBV6-3 with TRBJ2-3, with TRBD1 matching 7 bases. This CDR3 has 13 residues. CDR1 and CDR2 from the germline V gene are MNHEY and SVGEGT. Trimming at V came to 6 bases and at J to 4 bases, leaving 4 bases not matched to a gene. This CDR3 reads CASSQGQPDTQYF. The DNA of the CDR3 is TGTGCCAGCAGCCAGGGACAGCCAGATACGCAGTATTTT.

This clonotype turned up a few times. The chain links TRBV6-2 or TRBV6-3 to TRBJ1-5; 12 bases are shared with TRBD1. Germline lookup yields CDR1 MNHEY and CDR2 SVGEGT. The trim removed 6 bases at V and 0 bases at J, leaving 9 bases unmatched. This CDR3 comprises 18 residues. CDR3 coding DNA: TGTGCCAGCAGACCCGGGACAGGGGGCTTCTATAGCAATCAGCCCCAGCATTTT. It encodes CASRPGTGGFYSNQPQHF.

Regarding this clonotype: This sequence may be a read error, since a much larger clone differs from it by one base. The chain couples TRBV6-1 to TRBJ1-1; D not resolved. This CDR3 comprises 14 residues. The germline V gene has CDR1 MNHNS and CDR2 SASEGT. CDR3 sequence reads: CASSLRVYDTEACF. CDR3 in DNA: TGTGCCAGCAGTCTTAGAGTGTATGATACTGAAGCTTGCTTT.

The CDR3 loop reads CASGKRQGSYEQYF. CDR3 coding DNA: TGTGCCAGCGGAAAAAGACAGGGCTCCTACGAGCAGTACTTC. This sequence joins TRBV6-1 and TRBJ2-7; 7 bases line up with TRBD1. The CDR3 is 14 residues long. V shed 8 bases and J 0 bases; nucleotides not matched to a gene: 7. The germline V gene encodes CDR1 MNHNS and CDR2 SASEGT.

Note on this clonotype: Likely a read error: the CDR3 ends without its conserved phenylalanine or tryptophan. This chain connects TRBV12-3 or TRBV12-4 to TRBJ2-3; D uncertain. V was shortened by 6 bases and J by 2 bases, with 3 bases between the two germline ends. CDR3 length: 11 amino acids. The CDR3 bases are TGTGCCAGCAGGAACACAGATACGCAGTATTGT. As protein: CASRNTDTQYC.

In its sample, this clonotype was seen many times. The V gene is TRBV12-5, the J gene TRBJ1-1, with a possible D match to TRBD1 (6 bases). The germline CDR1 and CDR2 sequences are LGHNT and FRNRAP. The CDR3 has 13 amino acids. Trimming removed 1 base at V and 5 bases at J, with 8 bases between. The DNA for the CDR3 is TGTGCTAGTGGTTTGGAGGGGGGGACTGAAGCTTTCTTT. As protein: CASGLEGGTEAFF. Variable domain in full (rest from reference TRBV12-5 and TRBJ1-1): DARVTQTPRHKVTEMGQEVTMRCQPILGHNTVFWYRQTMMQGLELLAYFRNRAPLDDSGMPKDRFSAEMPDATLATLKIQPSEPRDSAVYFCASGLEGGTEAFFGQGTRLTVV.

This chain uses TRBV4-1 with TRBJ1-1; maybe TRBD1 (6 bases). The CDR3 is 15 amino acids. Looked up from germline, CDR1 is MGHRA and CDR2 is YSYEKL. The V gene lost 7 bases and the J gene lost 0 bases, with 15 bases spanning the gap. CDR3 nucleotides: TGCGCCAGCATCCAGCTACGGGGGCTGAACACTGAAGCTTTCTTT. Its protein product is CASIQLRGLNTEAFF.

The table lists this clonotype with many counts. This rearrangement joins TRBV28 to TRBJ1-1; no clear D. This CDR3 contains 13 residues. Trimming pared 3 bases from V and 4 bases from J, leaving 9 bases between. Germline V gives CDR1 MDHEN, CDR2 SYDVKM. In nucleotides, the CDR3 is TGTGCCAGCAGTTTCGAGTTGGGCACTGAAGCTTTCTTT. It codes for CASSFELGTEAFF.

This clonotype was counted ten times or more. The chain carries TRBV28 and TRBJ1-5, with 9 bases identical to TRBD1. CDR3 length equals 15 residues. Germline values: CDR1 MDHEN, CDR2 SYDVKM. V lost 10 bases and J lost 7; bases outside the gene matches: 14. The CDR3 nucleotides read TGTGCCACCGCGCCTATACAGGGGGCTTGGCAGCCCCAGCATTTT. It encodes CATAPIQGAWQPQHF.

This clonotype was seen a single time. The J gene is TRBJ2-5, the V gene TRBV6-2 or TRBV6-3; no definite D call. The CDR3 has 14 residues. CDR1 is MNHEY and CDR2 is SVGEGT in the germline V gene. V was pared by 8 bases and J by 3 bases, with 16 bases between. The CDR3 spells CASVFDTFEETQYF. As DNA, the CDR3 is TGTGCCAGCGTTTTCGATACCTTTGAAGAGACCCAGTACTTC.

Comment on this clonotype: Given a much more abundant clone one base away, this may be a read error. This chain uses TRBV6-1 with TRBJ1-1; the D is unclear. This CDR3 contains 14 residues. Per germline, CDR1 MNHNS and CDR2 SASEGT. CDR3 coding DNA: TGTGCCAGCATCCGGGCCCAGGAGAACATTGAAGCTTTCTTT. Translating gives CASIRAQENIEAFF.